This passage covers 2 T cell receptor beta chains from one sample sequenced in a study of T cells in Graves' hyperthyroidism and ophthalmopathy. TCR beta CDR3 sequences were amplified from RNA transcripts. HTBI primers were the set used in a first-round RT-PCR of the TCR CDR3. In TCRdb, the multiplex PCR reads were re-called with MiXCR into one record per CDR3 protein. The profile covers about 500,000 distinct CDR3 sequences, with about 46% appearing a single time and roughly 45% taken by the ten largest. The sample comprised peripheral blood or thyroid tissue (not recorded which). The receptors were gathered from an adult woman with Graves' disease, either hyperthyroidism or ophthalmopathy (not recorded which).

The chain's CDR3 is CASSSSWEISPLHF. In DNA form, the CDR3 reads TGTGCCAGCAGTTCATCGTGGGAGATTTCACCCCTCCACTTT. The rearrangement uses TRBV7-2 and TRBJ1-6; D gene unclear. The CDR3 extends over 14 amino acids. Germline CDR1 is SGHTA and CDR2 is FQGNSA. V dropped 6 bases and J dropped 9 bases, with 15 bases sitting between them.

The V and J genes are TRBV29-1 and TRBJ2-7; unclear D gene. Germline values: CDR1 SQVTM, CDR2 ANQGSEA. Trimming took off 7 bases at V and 4 bases at J, with 8 bases between the two ends. CDR3 length: 10 residues. CDR3 DNA: TGCAGCGGGAGTTCATACGAGCAGTACTTC. This gives the protein CSGSSYEQYF.